A selection of T cell receptor beta chains follows, all from one sample in a study of cytotoxic CD8 clonotypes in ibrutinib-treated CLL. Some clones are missing from TCRdb's copy, which holds only in-frame ones; the method was immunoSEQ multiplex PCR. The table records under 200,000 clones, roughly 80% of them present only once. The specimen was PBMCs, collected after 24 months of ibrutinib treatment. The receptor source for this set is a human donor with chronic lymphocytic leukemia. CDR3s include the opening cysteine and the closing phenylalanine or tryptophan. The order of the fields is CDR3 DNA, CDR3 protein, J gene, V gene, D gene, clone size, CDR3 length. The D gene is left open where the match is weak. Size is omitted from some rows. Given values are once, few, many or a class for expanded clones.

CDR3 DNA: TGTGCCAGCAGCAAATCGGCCGGCGCGCCTGAGCAGTTCTTC
CDR3 protein: CASSKSAGAPEQFF
J gene: TRBJ2-1
V gene: TRBV7-2
D gene: -
clone size: once
CDR3 length: 14

CDR3 DNA: TGTGCCAGCAGGTGGAGTAACTATGGCTACACCTTC
CDR3 protein: CASRWSNYGYTF
J gene: TRBJ1-2
V gene: TRBV27
D gene: -
clone size: few
CDR3 length: 12

CDR3 DNA: TGTGCTAGTGGTTTGGACCGGGGGAGTACTGAAGCTTTCTTT
CDR3 protein: CASGLDRGSTEAFF
J gene: TRBJ1-1
V gene: TRBV12-5
D gene: -
clone size: -
CDR3 length: 14

CDR3 DNA: TGTGCCAGCAGCGTAGACAGCGGAACCAATGAGCAGTTCTTC
CDR3 protein: CASSVDSGTNEQFF
J gene: TRBJ2-1
V gene: TRBV9
D gene: -
clone size: -
CDR3 length: 14

CDR3 DNA: TGTGCCAGCAGTTTCGACACCTCGGGAAACATTCAGTACTTC
CDR3 protein: CASSFDTSGNIQYF
J gene: TRBJ2-4
V gene: TRBV28
D gene: -
clone size: -
CDR3 length: 14

CDR3 DNA: TGTGCCAGCAGCATGGGTGGACACGCGACTCAGCCCCAGCATTTT
CDR3 protein: CASSMGGHATQPQHF
J gene: TRBJ1-5
V gene: TRBV11-2
D gene: -
clone size: once
CDR3 length: 15

CDR3 DNA: TGTGCCAGCAGCTTAGGGTCGCAGGGAGGCACTGAAGCTTTCTTT
CDR3 protein: CASSLGSQGGTEAFF
J gene: TRBJ1-1
V gene: TRBV7-3
D gene: -
clone size: once
CDR3 length: 15

CDR3 DNA: TGTGCCAGCAGCGTAGGGGACGCTCTATCTGGAAACACCATATATTTT
CDR3 protein: CASSVGDALSGNTIYF
J gene: TRBJ1-3
V gene: TRBV9
D gene: -
clone size: -
CDR3 length: 16

CDR3 DNA: TGTGCCAGCAGTTACTCGGCACCAAACTATGGCTACACCTTC
CDR3 protein: CASSYSAPNYGYTF
J gene: TRBJ1-2
V gene: TRBV6-5
D gene: -
clone size: -
CDR3 length: 14

CDR3 DNA: TGCGCCAGTTACCGGGACCCCGCGAGCTCCTACAATGAGCAGTTCTTC
CDR3 protein: CASYRDPASSYNEQFF
J gene: TRBJ2-1
V gene: TRBV5-1
D gene: -
clone size: -
CDR3 length: 16

CDR3 DNA: TGTGCCAGCAGCCAAGGATCCGGGACAGGATTAGAAAAACTGTTTTTT
CDR3 protein: CASSQGSGTGLEKLFF
J gene: TRBJ1-4
V gene: TRBV4-2
D gene: TRBD1
clone size: many
CDR3 length: 16

CDR3 DNA: TGCGCCAGCAGCCCTGACAGGGCGCGGGCGGGAAGCACAGATACGCAGTATTTT
CDR3 protein: CASSPDRARAGSTDTQYF
J gene: TRBJ2-3
V gene: TRBV5-1
D gene: -
clone size: -
CDR3 length: 18

CDR3 DNA: TGTGCCAGCAGTTCATCCTGGGGATACGAGCAGTACTTC
CDR3 protein: CASSSSWGYEQYF
J gene: TRBJ2-7
V gene: TRBV6-5
D gene: -
clone size: -
CDR3 length: 13

CDR3 DNA: TGTGCCAGCAGCCTCGGTGTAGGGGGCTATGGCTACACCTTC
CDR3 protein: CASSLGVGGYGYTF
J gene: TRBJ1-2
V gene: TRBV2
D gene: -
clone size: -
CDR3 length: 14

CDR3 DNA: TGTGCCAGCAGTTTACAGCCGGGACAGGGCTCAAAAGGCTACACCTTC
CDR3 protein: CASSLQPGQGSKGYTF
J gene: TRBJ1-2
V gene: TRBV28
D gene: TRBD1
clone size: -
CDR3 length: 16

CDR3 DNA: TGTGCCAGTAGTTGGGCGCGGGGGGGTAGAATGAGTGGCTACACCTTC
CDR3 protein: CASSWARGGRMSGYTF
J gene: TRBJ1-2
V gene: TRBV19
D gene: -
clone size: -
CDR3 length: 16

CDR3 DNA: TGTGCCAGCAGTGAATTAGCAGCCCCAGATACGCAGTATTTT
CDR3 protein: CASSELAAPDTQYF
J gene: TRBJ2-3
V gene: TRBV25-1
D gene: -
clone size: -
CDR3 length: 14

CDR3 DNA: TGTGCCAGCTCCACAGCAAACAAATACGAGCAGTACTTC
CDR3 protein: CASSTANKYEQYF
J gene: TRBJ2-7
V gene: TRBV18
D gene: -
clone size: -
CDR3 length: 13

CDR3 DNA: TGCAGTGCTAGAGACAGCTACGAGCAGTACTTC
CDR3 protein: CSARDSYEQYF
J gene: TRBJ2-7
V gene: TRBV20-1
D gene: -
clone size: -
CDR3 length: 11

CDR3 DNA: TGTGCCAGCTCACCACAGAGCTCTGGAAACACCATATATTTT
CDR3 protein: CASSPQSSGNTIYF
J gene: TRBJ1-3
V gene: TRBV18
D gene: -
clone size: -
CDR3 length: 14

CDR3 DNA: TGCGCCAGCAGCTTTAGGGCGGAGCAGTACTTC
CDR3 protein: CASSFRAEQYF
J gene: TRBJ2-7
V gene: TRBV5-1
D gene: -
clone size: few
CDR3 length: 11

CDR3 DNA: TGTGCCTGGGGAGGTGTCAATGAGCAGTTCTTC
CDR3 protein: CAWGGVNEQFF
J gene: TRBJ2-1
V gene: TRBV30
D gene: -
clone size: once
CDR3 length: 11

CDR3 DNA: TGTGCCTGGAGTTCCGCCAGTACTAGCGGGGGGGCCCAGCAGTACTTC
CDR3 protein: CAWSSASTSGGAQQYF
J gene: TRBJ2-7
V gene: TRBV30
D gene: TRBD2
clone size: -
CDR3 length: 16

CDR3 DNA: TGTGCCAGCAGTGACGGTGGAGGCACTGAAGCTTTCTTT
CDR3 protein: CASSDGGGTEAFF
J gene: TRBJ1-1
V gene: TRBV2
D gene: -
clone size: few
CDR3 length: 13

CDR3 DNA: TGTGCCAGCAGCGTAGCTCCTAGCGGGAATGCCTACGAGCAGTACTTC
CDR3 protein: CASSVAPSGNAYEQYF
J gene: TRBJ2-7
V gene: TRBV9
D gene: TRBD2
clone size: -
CDR3 length: 16

CDR3 DNA: TGTGCCAGCAGCCCGGACAGAAACACCATATATTTT
CDR3 protein: CASSPDRNTIYF
J gene: TRBJ1-3
V gene: TRBV11-2
D gene: -
clone size: -
CDR3 length: 12

CDR3 DNA: TGTGCCAGCAGACTAGGCGGGAAGAACACTGAAGCTTTCTTT
CDR3 protein: CASRLGGKNTEAFF
J gene: TRBJ1-1
V gene: TRBV7-3
D gene: -
clone size: -
CDR3 length: 14

CDR3 DNA: TGTGCCAGCTCTAGCGGGATTTACAATGAGCAGTTCTTC
CDR3 protein: CASSSGIYNEQFF
J gene: TRBJ2-1
V gene: TRBV18
D gene: TRBD2
clone size: -
CDR3 length: 13

CDR3 DNA: TGTGCCAGCAGAAAGGGGGAGACAAACACTGAAGCTTTCTTT
CDR3 protein: CASRKGETNTEAFF
J gene: TRBJ1-1
V gene: TRBV6-1
D gene: -
clone size: -
CDR3 length: 14

CDR3 DNA: TGTGCCAGCAGCTCTGACAGGGGAGGAAATCAGCCCCAGCATTTT
CDR3 protein: CASSSDRGGNQPQHF
J gene: TRBJ1-5
V gene: TRBV7-9
D gene: TRBD1
clone size: -
CDR3 length: 15

CDR3 DNA: TGTGCCAGCTCATTGCCCGGAGGTGTGGGTGAAAAACTGTTTTTT
CDR3 protein: CASSLPGGVGEKLFF
J gene: TRBJ1-4
V gene: TRBV18
D gene: -
clone size: -
CDR3 length: 15

CDR3 DNA: TGTGCCAGCCAACAAGGAGGGAGTGGCAATCAGCCCCAGCATTTT
CDR3 protein: CASQQGGSGNQPQHF
J gene: TRBJ1-5
V gene: TRBV19
D gene: -
clone size: -
CDR3 length: 15

CDR3 DNA: TGTGCCAGCAGAGCTAACATCACCCACAATGAGCAGTTCTTC
CDR3 protein: CASRANITHNEQFF
J gene: TRBJ2-1
V gene: TRBV6-1
D gene: -
clone size: -
CDR3 length: 14

CDR3 DNA: TGTGCCAGCAGTCCAGACCTAAACTATGGCTACACCTTC
CDR3 protein: CASSPDLNYGYTF
J gene: TRBJ1-2
V gene: TRBV6-6
D gene: -
clone size: once
CDR3 length: 13

CDR3 DNA: TGCGCCAGCAGTGAGAAACTTGAAGCTTTCTTT
CDR3 protein: CASSEKLEAFF
J gene: TRBJ1-1
V gene: TRBV10-1
D gene: -
clone size: -
CDR3 length: 11

CDR3 DNA: TGCAGTGCCCCGCGTTGGGAAAAACTGTTTTTT
CDR3 protein: CSAPRWEKLFF
J gene: TRBJ1-4
V gene: TRBV20-1
D gene: -
clone size: -
CDR3 length: 11

CDR3 DNA: TGTGCCAGCAGTTTGGAAGGACAGGGGGCTAACTATGGCTACACCTTC
CDR3 protein: CASSLEGQGANYGYTF
J gene: TRBJ1-2
V gene: TRBV28
D gene: TRBD1
clone size: -
CDR3 length: 16

CDR3 DNA: TGTGCCAGCAGCTTAGCCTTGGGGGCCAGACAACGCTCTGGAAACACCATATATTTT
CDR3 protein: CASSLALGARQRSGNTIYF
J gene: TRBJ1-3
V gene: TRBV7-2
D gene: -
clone size: -
CDR3 length: 19

CDR3 DNA: TGTGCCAGCAGTACAGACAGGGCTGGGAGGGAGCAGTACTTC
CDR3 protein: CASSTDRAGREQYF
J gene: TRBJ2-7
V gene: TRBV7-9
D gene: -
clone size: once
CDR3 length: 14

CDR3 DNA: TGCGCCAGCAGCCAAGATCGGCAGGGGAAATACGAGCAGTACTTC
CDR3 protein: CASSQDRQGKYEQYF
J gene: TRBJ2-7
V gene: TRBV4-3
D gene: -
clone size: -
CDR3 length: 15

CDR3 DNA: TGTGCCAGCAGCTCGAAGAATCTAGCGGGAACTTACGAGCAGTACTTC
CDR3 protein: CASSSKNLAGTYEQYF
J gene: TRBJ2-7
V gene: TRBV7-2
D gene: TRBD2
clone size: once
CDR3 length: 16

CDR3 DNA: TGTGCCAGTAGTAAGCGGGAGGGCCCCAATGAGCAGTTCTTC
CDR3 protein: CASSKREGPNEQFF
J gene: TRBJ2-1
V gene: TRBV19
D gene: TRBD2
clone size: -
CDR3 length: 14

CDR3 DNA: TGTGCCAGCAGCTTACCCTCGGGACAGACTAACTATGGCTACACCTTC
CDR3 protein: CASSLPSGQTNYGYTF
J gene: TRBJ1-2
V gene: TRBV5-4
D gene: TRBD1
clone size: few
CDR3 length: 16

CDR3 DNA: TGCAGCGTGGGGACCTTACAGGAGGTCGGCTATGGCTACACCTTC
CDR3 protein: CSVGTLQEVGYGYTF
J gene: TRBJ1-2
V gene: TRBV29-1
D gene: -
clone size: -
CDR3 length: 15

CDR3 DNA: TGTGCCAGCAGCAAAGTTCATGAGGGACAGACCTACGAGCAGTACTTC
CDR3 protein: CASSKVHEGQTYEQYF
J gene: TRBJ2-7
V gene: TRBV21-1
D gene: -
clone size: -
CDR3 length: 16

CDR3 DNA: TGTGCCAGCAGCCAAGAACCCCTTTTGGGGGACCCCACCGGGGAGCTGTTTTTT
CDR3 protein: CASSQEPLLGDPTGELFF
J gene: TRBJ2-2
V gene: TRBV4-2
D gene: -
clone size: -
CDR3 length: 18

CDR3 DNA: TGTGCCAGCAGCTTATTGCGAGGGGGCAGGGGGAGGTACGAGCAGTACTTC
CDR3 protein: CASSLLRGGRGRYEQYF
J gene: TRBJ2-7
V gene: TRBV7-9
D gene: -
clone size: -
CDR3 length: 17

CDR3 DNA: TGTGCCAGCAGTGGAATAGCGGGAGGAGGTTACGAGCAGTACTTC
CDR3 protein: CASSGIAGGGYEQYF
J gene: TRBJ2-7
V gene: TRBV28
D gene: TRBD2
clone size: -
CDR3 length: 15

CDR3 DNA: TGTGCCAGCAGGGGACAGACGAACACTGAAGCTTTCTTT
CDR3 protein: CASRGQTNTEAFF
J gene: TRBJ1-1
V gene: TRBV7-3
D gene: TRBD1
clone size: few
CDR3 length: 13

CDR3 DNA: TGTGCCAGCAGCGTCACTAGCGGGAGCCTTATCAATGAGCAGTTCTTC
CDR3 protein: CASSVTSGSLINEQFF
J gene: TRBJ2-1
V gene: TRBV9
D gene: TRBD2
clone size: -
CDR3 length: 16

CDR3 DNA: TGTGCCAGCACTCCCCGACAGGGGAGGAACGAGCAGTACTTC
CDR3 protein: CASTPRQGRNEQYF
J gene: TRBJ2-7
V gene: TRBV27
D gene: TRBD1
clone size: -
CDR3 length: 14

CDR3 DNA: TGTGCCAGCAGGACAGGGAGAACTTACGAGCAGTACTTC
CDR3 protein: CASRTGRTYEQYF
J gene: TRBJ2-7
V gene: TRBV28
D gene: TRBD1
clone size: -
CDR3 length: 13

CDR3 DNA: TGCGCCAGCAGCTTCTCCGGGACAGGGAGCGGGGAAGCTTTCTTT
CDR3 protein: CASSFSGTGSGEAFF
J gene: TRBJ1-1
V gene: TRBV5-1
D gene: TRBD1
clone size: -
CDR3 length: 15

CDR3 DNA: TGCAGTGCAACGGCAGGGTACGAGCAGTACTTC
CDR3 protein: CSATAGYEQYF
J gene: TRBJ2-7
V gene: TRBV20-1
D gene: -
clone size: -
CDR3 length: 11

CDR3 DNA: TGTGCCAGCAGTTATGGCCCGAGAGCTTTCTTT
CDR3 protein: CASSYGPRAFF
J gene: TRBJ1-1
V gene: TRBV6-5
D gene: -
clone size: once
CDR3 length: 11

CDR3 DNA: TGCGCCAGCAGCCAAGGCGGCTTTTCTCCTGGGGACACCATATATTTT
CDR3 protein: CASSQGGFSPGDTIYF
J gene: TRBJ1-3
V gene: TRBV4-1
D gene: -
clone size: -
CDR3 length: 16

CDR3 DNA: TGTGCCAGCAGTCTCCAGGGGACCCGCTCTGGGGCCAACGTCCTGACTTTC
CDR3 protein: CASSLQGTRSGANVLTF
J gene: TRBJ2-6
V gene: TRBV7-2
D gene: -
clone size: -
CDR3 length: 17